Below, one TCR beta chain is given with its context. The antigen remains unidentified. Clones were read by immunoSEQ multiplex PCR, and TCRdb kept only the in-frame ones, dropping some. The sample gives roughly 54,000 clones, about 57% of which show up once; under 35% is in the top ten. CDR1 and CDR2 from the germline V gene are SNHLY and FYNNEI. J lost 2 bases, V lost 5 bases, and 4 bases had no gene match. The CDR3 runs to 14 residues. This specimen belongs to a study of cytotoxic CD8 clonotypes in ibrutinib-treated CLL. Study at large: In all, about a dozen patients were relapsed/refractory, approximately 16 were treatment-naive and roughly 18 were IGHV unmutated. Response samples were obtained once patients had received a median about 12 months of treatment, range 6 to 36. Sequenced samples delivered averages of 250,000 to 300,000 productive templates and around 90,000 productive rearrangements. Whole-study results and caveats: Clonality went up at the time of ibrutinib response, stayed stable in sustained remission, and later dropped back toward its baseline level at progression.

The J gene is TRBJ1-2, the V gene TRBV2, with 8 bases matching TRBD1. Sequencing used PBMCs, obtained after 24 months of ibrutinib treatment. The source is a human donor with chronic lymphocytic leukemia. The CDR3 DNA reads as TGTGCCAGCAGTTTCCAGGGGGCAAACTATGGCTACACCTTC. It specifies CASSFQGANYGYTF.